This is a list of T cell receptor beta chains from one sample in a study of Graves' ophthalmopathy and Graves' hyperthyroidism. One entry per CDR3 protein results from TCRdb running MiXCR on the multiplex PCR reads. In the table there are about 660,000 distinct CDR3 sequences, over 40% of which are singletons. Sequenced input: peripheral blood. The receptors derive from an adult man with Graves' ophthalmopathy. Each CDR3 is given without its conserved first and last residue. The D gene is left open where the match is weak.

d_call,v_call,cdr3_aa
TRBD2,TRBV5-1,ASTQTSPAGRAGELF
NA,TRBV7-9,ASSLEGGGYT
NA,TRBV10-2,ASSVIGGPLH
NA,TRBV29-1,SVRSGEETQY
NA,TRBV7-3,ASSRYTGLGTEAF
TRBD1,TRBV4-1,ASSQAGQGSNQPQH
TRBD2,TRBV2,ASSGLAGRETQY
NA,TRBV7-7,ASSLGGRADEKLF
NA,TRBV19,ASSMHVVNYGYT
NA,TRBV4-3,ASSQRTIRGYTDTQY
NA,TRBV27,ASSSQSGSYEQY
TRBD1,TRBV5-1,ASNTGTAVRETQY
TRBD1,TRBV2,ASRRQGGYEQY
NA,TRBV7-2,ASSLDMPVSSNEQY
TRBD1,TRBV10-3,AISDQGGSYGYT
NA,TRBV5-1,ASSLQGPTTYEQY
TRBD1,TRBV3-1,ASSLRQGPTLEQY
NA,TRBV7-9,ASSFKGAGETQY
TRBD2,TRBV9,ASSPLAGAGNEQY
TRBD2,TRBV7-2,ASSLTGLAGGPVQETQY
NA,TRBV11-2,ASSSLGSAHSYEQY
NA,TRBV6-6,ASRRVLIPPTTNEKLF
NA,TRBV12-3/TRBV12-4,ASRPELRGAF
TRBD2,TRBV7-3,ASSLIAGARTGELF
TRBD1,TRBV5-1,ANSSLGQGELF
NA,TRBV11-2,ASSLDRASTGELF
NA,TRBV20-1,SARAGTNEKLF
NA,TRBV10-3,AISKMNTEAF
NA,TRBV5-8,ASSQLTLSRSNSPLH
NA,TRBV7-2,ASSQDVEGFQPQH
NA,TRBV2,ASKGFPYEQY
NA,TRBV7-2,ASSRTLAEQY
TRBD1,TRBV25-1,ASSIPTETGQEKLF
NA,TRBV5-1,ASSLDGTRPYEQY
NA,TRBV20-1,SASGYT
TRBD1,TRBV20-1,SVWDRTLYEQY
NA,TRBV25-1,ASSGEVSEQY
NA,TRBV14,ASSPLGWTNGYT
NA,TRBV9,ASSQERGANTEAF
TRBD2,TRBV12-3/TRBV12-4,ASSPGLAGAGELF
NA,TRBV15,ATSRETASEAF
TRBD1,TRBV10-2,ASSRDRGQGGYT
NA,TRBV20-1,SAMSGGGGANYGYT
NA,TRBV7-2,ASRTGTAVPLH
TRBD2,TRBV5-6,ASSLEGVWGLAPEQY
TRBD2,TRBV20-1,SASGGGETQY
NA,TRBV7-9,ASSQDLRGRTEKLF
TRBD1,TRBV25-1,ASSATGTAETQY
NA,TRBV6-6,ASSYSSGGGEQY
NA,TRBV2,ASRDGQFYGELF
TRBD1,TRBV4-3,ASSPGQGARGYT